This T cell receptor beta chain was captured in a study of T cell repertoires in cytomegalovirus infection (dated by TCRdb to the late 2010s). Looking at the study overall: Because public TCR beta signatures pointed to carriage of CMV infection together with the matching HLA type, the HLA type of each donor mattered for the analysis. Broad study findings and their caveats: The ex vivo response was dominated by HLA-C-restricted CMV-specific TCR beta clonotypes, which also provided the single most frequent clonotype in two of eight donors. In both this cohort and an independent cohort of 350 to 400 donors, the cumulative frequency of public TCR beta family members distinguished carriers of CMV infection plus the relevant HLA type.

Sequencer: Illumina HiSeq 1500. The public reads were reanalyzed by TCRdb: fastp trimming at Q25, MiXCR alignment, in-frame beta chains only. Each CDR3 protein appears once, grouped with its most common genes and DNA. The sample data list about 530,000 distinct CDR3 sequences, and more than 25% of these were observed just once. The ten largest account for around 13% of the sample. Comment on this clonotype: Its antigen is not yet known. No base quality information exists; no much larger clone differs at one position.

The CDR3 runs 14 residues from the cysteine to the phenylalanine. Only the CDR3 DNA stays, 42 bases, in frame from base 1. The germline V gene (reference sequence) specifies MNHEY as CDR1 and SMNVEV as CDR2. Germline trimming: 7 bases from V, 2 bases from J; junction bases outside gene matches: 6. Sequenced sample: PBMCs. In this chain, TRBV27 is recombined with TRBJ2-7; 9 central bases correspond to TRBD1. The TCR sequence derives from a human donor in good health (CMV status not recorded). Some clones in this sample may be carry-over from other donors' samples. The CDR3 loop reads CASTTRDRAYEQYF. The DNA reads TGTGCCAGCACCACCCGGGACAGGGCCTACGAGCAGTACTTC.